These 29 T cell receptor beta chains originate from one sample sequenced in a study of T cell responses to AZD1222 COVID-19 vaccine. The data were produced by immunoSEQ multiplex PCR, yet TCRdb's version contains in-frame clones alone and is incomplete. In the table there are some 150,000 clones, approximately 91% of which are singletons. The source material was peripheral blood, sampled on day 0 of AZD1222 vaccination. The receptor set was obtained from an adult in good health.

This clone was seen only once. The chain joins TRBV7-2 to TRBJ2-1; TRBD2 aligns across 12 bases. This CDR3 contains 16 residues. J gave up 7 bases and V 0 bases, and 4 bases lay outside the gene matches. Germline values: CDR1 SGHTA, CDR2 FQGNSA. The CDR3 DNA sequence: TGTGCCAGCAGCTTAGCGGGACTAGCGGGCCTTAATGAGCAGTTCTTC. Encoded protein: CASSLAGLAGLNEQFF.

The V call is TRBV29-1, the J call TRBJ2-7; D is perhaps TRBD1 (5 bases). The V end lost 4 bases, the J end lost 0 bases, and 10 bases lay between the germline ends. The CDR3 length is 13 residues. The germline V gene has CDR1 SQVTM and CDR2 ANQGSEA. The CDR3 region is CSVAGISSYEQYF. CDR3 nucleotide sequence: TGCAGCGTTGCAGGGATAAGCTCCTACGAGCAGTACTTC.

The chain recombines TRBV10-3 with TRBJ1-5; D gene ambiguous. The CDR3 extends over 15 amino acids. The germline V gene encodes CDR1 ENHRY and CDR2 SYGVKD. V was clipped by 0 bases and J by 3 bases, with 9 bases between them. This CDR3 is CAISESESYNQPQHF. In DNA, the CDR3 is TGTGCCATCAGTGAGTCGGAGTCCTACAATCAGCCCCAGCATTTT.

This sequence joins TRBV5-4 and TRBJ2-5, with D maybe TRBD2 (5 bases). V lost 4 bases, J lost 0 bases, and 7 bases lay in between. CDR3 length: 13 residues. Germline CDR1 is SGHNT and CDR2 is YYREEE (reference sequence). CDR3 nucleotides: TGTGCCAGCAGCACGGGGAACCAAGAGACCCAGTACTTC. The encoded protein is CASSTGNQETQYF.

This rearrangement joins TRBV5-1 to TRBJ1-2, with TRBD1 as a possible D gene (5 bases). Germline CDR1 is SGHRS and CDR2 is YFSETQ. The V gene lost 4 bases and the J gene lost 6 bases, with 22 bases spanning the gap. This CDR3 has 16 amino acids. The CDR3 nucleotides are TGCGCCAGCAGCCTAGGACCTACCGGGACCGAGAATGGCTACACCTTC. Translated: CASSLGPTGTENGYTF.

The chain uses TRBV6-2 or TRBV6-3 and TRBJ2-2; D is undetermined. This CDR3 has 14 residues. CDR1 MNHEY and CDR2 SVGEGT come from the germline V gene. Trimming stripped 2 bases from V and 2 bases from J, with 6 bases between. Here the CDR3 reads CASSYTTNTGELFF. CDR3 nucleotides: TGTGCCAGCAGTTACACGACCAACACCGGGGAGCTGTTTTTT.

The V gene is TRBV7-3, the J gene TRBJ1-3; D ambiguous. The CDR3 has 14 amino acids. Looked up from germline, CDR1 is SGHTA and CDR2 is FQGTGA. The V end was cut by 5 bases, the J end by 2 bases, with 10 bases between. CDR3 DNA sequence: TGTGCCAGCAGCCATCGCCCGCCTGGAAACACCATATATTTT. This sequence encodes CASSHRPPGNTIYF.

This chain joins TRBV11-3 and TRBJ2-6, with a tentative D call TRBD1 (5 bases). This CDR3 is built from 15 residues. Germline lookup yields CDR1 SGHNT and CDR2 YENEEA. Trimming left V 5 bases short and J 1 base short, with 9 bases between. CDR3 protein: CASSLDSSGANVLTF. DNA of the CDR3: TGTGCCAGCAGCCTCGACAGTTCTGGGGCCAACGTCCTGACTTTC. Using reference TRBV11-3 and TRBJ2-6 for the parts outside the CDR3, the full variable domain is EAGVVQSPRYKIIEKKQPVAFWCNPISGHNTLYWYLQNLGQGPELLIRYENEEAVDDSQLPKDRFSAERLKGVDSTLKIQPAELGDSAVYLCASSLDSSGANVLTFGAGSRLTVL.

This chain connects TRBV20-1 to TRBJ1-1; maybe TRBD1 (6 bases). The CDR3 length is 13 residues. The V gene lost 3 bases and the J gene lost 4 bases, with 12 bases spanning the gap. The V gene's germline CDR1 is DFQATT and CDR2 SNEGSKA (reference sequence). The CDR3 protein is CSASTGSVTEAFF. As DNA, the CDR3 is TGCAGTGCTAGTACAGGGTCTGTCACTGAAGCTTTCTTT.

This chain joins TRBV10-3 and TRBJ2-1; D is uncertain. The CDR3 runs to 13 residues. In germline, CDR1 is ENHRY, CDR2 SYGVKD. V was cut by 4 bases and J by 6 bases, with 10 bases left in between. CDR3 region: CAISGTGPNEQFF. The CDR3 DNA is TGTGCCATCAGTGGTACGGGTCCCAATGAGCAGTTCTTC.

V usage is TRBV4-2 and J usage is TRBJ2-3; 12 nucleotides line up with TRBD2. Germline lookup yields CDR1 LGHNA and CDR2 YNFKEQ. V lost 3 bases, J lost 6 bases, and 10 bases stayed unmatched. The CDR3 totals 17 residues. The CDR3 spells CASSHDTLAGGADTQYF. The CDR3, as DNA: TGTGCCAGCAGCCATGATACCCTAGCGGGAGGGGCCGATACGCAGTATTTT.

V gene TRBV6-5 combines with J gene TRBJ2-2; D is unresolved. V lost 8 bases and J 0 bases, leaving 7 bases between the germline ends. The V gene's germline CDR1 is MNHEY and CDR2 SVGAGI. The CDR3 contains 13 residues. The CDR3 DNA sequence: TGTGCCAGCCGGACGGCGAACACCGGGGAGCTGTTTTTT. Translated: CASRTANTGELFF.

This clone showed up just once. This rearrangement joins TRBV13 to TRBJ2-7; a weak D match, TRBD1 (6 bases). Trimming left V 3 bases short and J 7 bases short, with 16 bases between. The CDR3 extends over 14 amino acids. CDR1 and CDR2 (germline): PRHDT, FYEKMQ (reference sequence). The CDR3 protein is CASSLAGDPFEQYF. The CDR3 nucleotides are TGTGCCAGCAGCTTGGCAGGGGACCCCTTTGAGCAGTACTTC.

J is TRBJ2-1 and V is TRBV24-1, with 7 bases identical to TRBD2. Germline CDR1 and CDR2: KGHDR and SFDVKD. The CDR3 has 16 amino acids. The junction had 15 bases not matched to a gene; V was cut back by 6 bases and J by 8 bases. The DNA for the CDR3 is TGTGCCACCAGTTTCCTAGCGGACGCCCTTAGGGATGAGCAGTTCTTC. Translating it yields CATSFLADALRDEQFF.

The CDR3 DNA is TGTGCCAGCAGCCAAGTGGGGGGAACTAATGAAAAACTGTTTTTT. Protein: CASSQVGGTNEKLFF. The J gene is TRBJ1-4, the V gene TRBV14; possible D gene TRBD1, 5 bases. The CDR3 spans 15 residues. Germline assignment: CDR1 SGHDN and CDR2 FVKESK. V was shortened by 1 base and J by 1 base, with 7 bases between the two germline ends. Based on the CDR3 plus reference TRBV14 and TRBJ1-4, the full variable domain is EAGVTQFPSHSVIEKGQTVTLRCDPISGHDNLYWYRRVMGKEIKFLLHFVKESKQDESGMPNNRFLAERTGGTYSTLKVQPAELEDSGVYFCASSQVGGTNEKLFFGSGTQLSVL.

The chain couples TRBV30 to TRBJ1-2; a weak D match, TRBD1 (6 bases). V was trimmed by 1 base and J by 8 bases, leaving 11 bases between them. In germline, CDR1 is GTSNPN, CDR2 SVGIG (reference sequence). The CDR3 is made up of 12 amino acids. CDR3 in amino acids: CAWSDGGQGYTF. CDR3 sequence (DNA): TGTGCCTGGAGTGATGGGGGGCAGGGCTACACCTTC.

The V call is TRBV6-2 or TRBV6-3, the J call TRBJ2-2, with D perhaps matching TRBD2 (7 bases). CDR3 length: 16 residues. Trimming shortened V by 2 bases and J by 5 bases, and 15 bases separated the two germline ends. Germline V gene lookup returns CDR1 MNHEY and CDR2 SVGEGT. Here the CDR3 DNA reads TGTGCCAGCAGTTACATATCGGGGGGCACGACCGGGGAGCTGTTTTTT. Encoded protein: CASSYISGGTTGELFF.

This rearrangement joins TRBV7-9 to TRBJ1-2; D might be TRBD1 (5 bases). CDR1 is SEHNR, CDR2 FQNEAQ, per germline (reference sequence). The length of the CDR3 is 14 residues. Trimming took 5 bases from V and 4 from J, leaving 14 bases between them. The CDR3 DNA sequence: TGTGCCAGCAGCGACAAGGGGTTCGGCTATGGCTACACCTTC. This encodes CASSDKGFGYGYTF.

The V gene is TRBV19, the J gene TRBJ2-3; 12 nucleotides line up with TRBD1. This CDR3 has 16 residues. Germline trimming cut 3 bases from V and 3 bases from J; bases unmatched to any gene: 4. The V gene's germline CDR1 is LNHDA and CDR2 SQIVND (reference sequence). Here the CDR3 DNA reads TGTGCCAGTAGTATTCCGGGACAGGGGGCAACAGATACGCAGTATTTT. It translates to CASSIPGQGATDTQYF.

This chain joins TRBV27 and TRBJ1-5; D remains unclear. The V gene's germline CDR1 is MNHEY and CDR2 SMNVEV (reference sequence). This CDR3 spans 17 amino acids. V was clipped by 8 bases and J by 0 bases, with 20 bases between them. The CDR3 DNA reads TGTGCCAGCCGCGATCTGGGGATCCCCCTTAGCAATCAGCCCCAGCATTTT. It is translated as CASRDLGIPLSNQPQHF.

Only a few counts were recorded for this clone. This specimen includes other DNA sequences encoding the same CDR3. This chain joins TRBV19 and TRBJ1-1, with D perhaps TRBD1 (5 bases). The CDR3 has 13 amino acids. Germline lookup yields CDR1 LNHDA and CDR2 SQIVND (reference sequence). The V and J ends lost 4 bases and 1 base respectively, with 7 bases between them. For the CDR3, the DNA is TGTGCCAGTAGTACCACAGGGAACACTGAAGCTTTCTTT. Translated, it gives CASSTTGNTEAFF.

V gene TRBV19 combines with J gene TRBJ2-1; 14 bases are shared with TRBD2. There are 16 residues in the CDR3. CDR1 and CDR2 (germline): LNHDA, SQIVND (reference sequence). Trimming at V came to 5 bases and at J to 9 bases, leaving 9 bases not matched to a gene. CDR3 protein: CASSAPGLAGDGEQFF. The CDR3 DNA is TGTGCCAGTAGTGCCCCGGGACTAGCGGGAGACGGTGAGCAGTTCTTC.

This clone was observed once. The V and J genes are TRBV9 and TRBJ2-2, with no clear D. The CDR3 extends over 13 amino acids. Per germline, CDR1 SGDLS and CDR2 YYNGEE. V was shortened by 4 bases and J by 4 bases, with 8 bases between the two germline ends. The CDR3 region is CASSPRPTGELFF. In DNA, the CDR3 is TGTGCCAGCAGCCCACGCCCCACCGGGGAGCTGTTTTTT. The full variable domain, with the rest looked up from reference TRBV9 and TRBJ2-2, is DSGVTQTPKHLITATGQRVTLRCSPRSGDLSVYWYQQSLDQGLQFLIQYYNGEERAKGNILERFSAQQFPDLHSELNLSSLELGDSALYFCASSPRPTGELFFGEGSRLTVL.

The chain couples TRBV21-1 to TRBJ2-1; the table's TRBD2 call for D was not verified on the DNA. TRBV21-1 is annotated as a pseudogene. The CDR3 sequence is 18 residues long. CDR3 protein: CASSKESSGEHSYNEQFF. The CDR3 DNA reads TGTGCCAGCAGCAAAGAATCTAGCGGGGAACACTCCTACAATGAGCAGTTCTTC.

The V and J genes are TRBV7-9 and TRBJ1-6; perhaps TRBD1 as D (5 bases). The germline gives CDR1 SEHNR, CDR2 FQNEAQ (reference sequence). This CDR3 comprises 16 residues. V lost 1 base and J lost 8, with 15 bases in between. In DNA, the CDR3 is TGTGCCAGCAGCTTAGTTTCCGGGGCGGGAGATTCACCCCTCCACTTT. Residues: CASSLVSGAGDSPLHF.

The chain is built from TRBV30 and TRBJ1-5; perhaps TRBD1 as D (5 bases). CDR3 length: 13 amino acids. Looked up from germline, CDR1 is GTSNPN and CDR2 is SVGIG (reference sequence). V lost 2 bases and J lost 5, with 10 bases in between. The chain's CDR3 is CAWSSQGDQPQHF. The CDR3 DNA sequence: TGTGCCTGGAGTAGTCAGGGAGATCAGCCCCAGCATTTT.

The V and J genes are TRBV21-1 and TRBJ2-7; the DNA was not used to check the table's D call, TRBD1. TRBV21-1 constitutes a pseudogene. The CDR3 runs to 14 residues. CDR3: CASSMTGIPYEQYF. In DNA, the CDR3 is TGTGCCAGCAGCATGACAGGGATTCCCTACGAGCAGTACTTC.

This rearrangement joins TRBV7-2 to TRBJ2-3, with 12 bases lining up with TRBD2. Germline CDR1 reads SGHTA; CDR2 reads FQGNSA. V lost 5 bases, J lost 0 bases, and 6 bases stayed unmatched. This CDR3 has 17 amino acids. CDR3 sequence reads: CASSQGTSGLSTDTQYF. CDR3 nucleotides: TGTGCCAGCAGCCAGGGGACTAGCGGGCTTAGCACAGATACGCAGTATTTT.

This clone occurred once. This chain links TRBV28 with TRBJ1-3; D not certain. Germline CDR1 reads MDHEN; CDR2 reads SYDVKM. Trimming took 2 bases from V and 0 from J, leaving 8 bases between them. There are 15 residues in the CDR3. CDR3 bases: TGTGCCAGCAGTTTAGCGGGTTACTCTGGAAACACCATATATTTT. Amino acids: CASSLAGYSGNTIYF.